Listed below are T cell receptor beta chains from one sample, sequenced in a study of T cell repertoires in cytomegalovirus infection. TCRdb processed the reads anew with MiXCR; each CDR3 protein has one entry. Counted here are approximately 910,000 distinct CDR3 sequences, 30% to 40% occurring once; the ten biggest clones make up 13%. Antigen specificity for these receptors is unknown. Sample: cultured CD8+ T cells from PBMCs, taken from culture after CMV antigen stimulation. The receptors derive from a human donor in good health (CMV status not recorded). Some clones in this sample may be carry-over from other donors' samples. Each CDR3 is given with its conserved first and last residue. The order of the fields is D gene, clone size, J gene, V gene, CDR3 DNA, CDR3 protein. The D gene is left open where the match is weak. Size values are once, few and many counts, or a class for expanded clones, and some rows have none.

d_gene: TRBD1; abundance: once; j_gene: TRBJ1-3; v_gene: TRBV12-3/TRBV12-4; CDR3nt: TGTGCCAGCAGGGGGACAGACTCTGAAAACACCATATATTTT; CDR3aa: CASRGTDSENTIYF
d_gene: .; abundance: .; j_gene: TRBJ2-7; v_gene: TRBV27; CDR3nt: TGTGCCAGCAGTTCCCTCAGGGTCCACGAGCAGTACTTC; CDR3aa: CASSSLRVHEQYF
d_gene: TRBD1; abundance: .; j_gene: TRBJ1-1; v_gene: TRBV7-8; CDR3nt: TGTGCCAGCAGCCCGGGGACGGCAGGGGGCACTGAAGCTTTCTTT; CDR3aa: CASSPGTAGGTEAFF
d_gene: .; abundance: few; j_gene: TRBJ1-1; v_gene: TRBV5-1; CDR3nt: TGCGCCAGCAGCTGGGGGAACATGAACACTGAAGCTTTCTTT; CDR3aa: CASSWGNMNTEAFF
d_gene: .; abundance: .; j_gene: TRBJ1-6; v_gene: TRBV7-9; CDR3nt: TGTGCCAGCAGCTTAGGCAGGTTCGAAAATTCACCCCTCCACTTT; CDR3aa: CASSLGRFENSPLHF
d_gene: .; abundance: .; j_gene: TRBJ2-1; v_gene: TRBV9; CDR3nt: TGTGCCAGCAGCGTAGACGGGACACATTACAATGAGCAGTTCTTC; CDR3aa: CASSVDGTHYNEQFF
d_gene: .; abundance: .; j_gene: TRBJ2-7; v_gene: TRBV10-1; CDR3nt: TGCGCCAGCAGTGAGCGGGGACATGACTCCTACGAGCAGTACTTC; CDR3aa: CASSERGHDSYEQYF
d_gene: .; abundance: .; j_gene: TRBJ1-3; v_gene: TRBV6-2/TRBV6-3; CDR3nt: TGTGCCAGCAGTTACTCGAGAGCAGACTCTGGAAACACCATATATTTT; CDR3aa: CASSYSRADSGNTIYF
d_gene: .; abundance: .; j_gene: TRBJ1-1; v_gene: TRBV4-1; CDR3nt: TGCGCCAGCAGCCAAGAAGGGGGGACAATGAACACTGAAGCTTTCTTT; CDR3aa: CASSQEGGTMNTEAFF
d_gene: .; abundance: few; j_gene: TRBJ1-2; v_gene: TRBV7-6; CDR3nt: TGTGCCAGCAGCCCGTCTTTTATCGACGGCTACACCTTC; CDR3aa: CASSPSFIDGYTF
d_gene: .; abundance: few; j_gene: TRBJ2-2; v_gene: TRBV7-9; CDR3nt: TGTGCCAGCAGCCGTAATAAGGGGTCGGTCACCGGGGAGCTGTTTTTT; CDR3aa: CASSRNKGSVTGELFF
d_gene: .; abundance: .; j_gene: TRBJ1-2; v_gene: TRBV6-5; CDR3nt: TGTGCCAGCAGTTACTGGGGAGGGGAGGACTATGGCTACACCTTC; CDR3aa: CASSYWGGEDYGYTF
d_gene: .; abundance: few; j_gene: TRBJ2-7; v_gene: TRBV7-7; CDR3nt: TGTGCTAGCAGCACGGGACAAATCGGCGAGCAGTACTTC; CDR3aa: CASSTGQIGEQYF
d_gene: .; abundance: few; j_gene: TRBJ2-3; v_gene: TRBV6-8; CDR3nt: TGTGCCAGCAGTTACTCGTCATTCGGTACGCAGTATTTT; CDR3aa: CASSYSSFGTQYF
d_gene: .; abundance: many; j_gene: TRBJ2-2; v_gene: TRBV7-6; CDR3nt: TGTGCCAGCAGCTTAGCGGGGCTCACCGGGGAGCTGTTTTTT; CDR3aa: CASSLAGLTGELFF
d_gene: TRBD2; abundance: .; j_gene: TRBJ2-5; v_gene: TRBV6-1; CDR3nt: TGTGCCAGCAGTGAAGGCGGGGGGGCCGGGGAGACCCAGTACTTC; CDR3aa: CASSEGGGAGETQYF
d_gene: TRBD2; abundance: few; j_gene: TRBJ2-1; v_gene: TRBV2; CDR3nt: TGTGCCAGCAGTGTTGCGGGGGGGCGGAATGAGCAGTTCTTC; CDR3aa: CASSVAGGRNEQFF
d_gene: .; abundance: .; j_gene: TRBJ1-2; v_gene: TRBV27; CDR3nt: TGTGCCAGCTCTGCCCGGGGTGCTGGCTACACCTTC; CDR3aa: CASSARGAGYTF
d_gene: TRBD1; abundance: few; j_gene: TRBJ2-2; v_gene: TRBV7-8; CDR3nt: TGTGCCAGCAGCTTAAGGGGGACAGGGGGCAAAACCGGGGAGCTGTTTTTT; CDR3aa: CASSLRGTGGKTGELFF
d_gene: .; abundance: .; j_gene: TRBJ2-7; v_gene: TRBV19; CDR3nt: TGTGCCAGTAGTAGAGCTCCAGACTACGAGCAGTACTTC; CDR3aa: CASSRAPDYEQYF
d_gene: .; abundance: many; j_gene: TRBJ2-2; v_gene: TRBV7-2; CDR3nt: TGTGCCAGCAGCTTAGCGTATGGGGCGAACACCGGGGAGCTGTTTTTT; CDR3aa: CASSLAYGANTGELFF
d_gene: TRBD1; abundance: few; j_gene: TRBJ2-2; v_gene: TRBV4-1; CDR3nt: TGCGCCAGCAGCGAGAGACAGGGACCCGGGGAGCTGTTTTTT; CDR3aa: CASSERQGPGELFF
d_gene: .; abundance: .; j_gene: TRBJ2-3; v_gene: TRBV7-2; CDR3nt: TGTGCCAGCAGCTTAGGGCCGGGGGGCTTCACAGATACGCAGTATTTT; CDR3aa: CASSLGPGGFTDTQYF
d_gene: .; abundance: many; j_gene: TRBJ1-1; v_gene: TRBV19; CDR3nt: TGTGCCAGCAATCTGGAACCCAACATGAACACTGAAGCTTTCTTT; CDR3aa: CASNLEPNMNTEAFF